The clone carrying this T cell receptor (beta chain) was detected ten times or more. The antigen is undetermined. This entry belongs to a study of T cell repertoires in cytomegalovirus infection. Study information: Both CMV infection and a matching HLA type were indicated by public TCR beta signatures.

TCRdb re-derived calls from the reads in MiXCR, one entry per CDR3 protein. Here the sample spans fewer than 400,000 distinct CDR3 sequences, about a sixth being singletons. General study results and limits: Summed frequency of shared TCR beta families picked out CMV carriers who also had the relevant HLA. Ex vivo responses were dominated by HLA-C-restricted CMV-specific TCR beta clonotypes.

V lost 5 bases, J lost 2 bases, and 7 bases stayed unmatched. There are 16 residues in the CDR3. The V gene's germline CDR1 is SGHTA and CDR2 FQGNSA. Specimen: PBMCs. The TCR sequence derives from a human donor in good health (CMV status not recorded). Some clones in this sample may be carry-over from other donors' samples. The rearrangement joins TRBV7-2 to TRBJ2-3, with 10 bases matching TRBD1. CDR3 sequence reads: CASSDRGPTHTDTQYF. CDR3 DNA sequence: TGTGCCAGCAGCGACAGGGGGCCGACACACACAGATACGCAGTATTTT. Complete variable domain (other parts from reference TRBV7-2 and TRBJ2-3): GAGVSQSPSNKVTEKGKDVELRCDPISGHTALYWYRQSLGQGLEFLIYFQGNSAPDKSGLPSDRFSAERTGGSVSTLTIQRTQQEDSAVYLCASSDRGPTHTDTQYFGPGTRLTVL.